Only one count was recorded for the clone carrying this T cell receptor beta chain. V lost 5 bases to trimming and J lost 1 base, with 11 bases between them. CDR3 size: 14 residues. Germline V gene data show CDR1 as MNHEY and CDR2 as SMNVEV (reference sequence). TCRdb keeps only in-frame clones here, not all; method: immunoSEQ multiplex PCR. Of about 160,000 clones listed, around 95% are singletons. The record originates from a study of control samples from healthy donors and cancer patients. This TCR came from a woman aged 40 to 49 in good health. The sample taken for sequencing was blood. This chain uses TRBV27 with TRBJ1-2; D is unclear. The chain's CDR3 is CASSSLASNYGYTF. The CDR3 DNA is TGTGCCAGCAGTAGCCTCGCCAGTAACTATGGCTACACCTTC.